This TCR beta chain was recovered during a study of post-analysis software for immune sequencing data. Turning to the study itself: In terms of disease course, relapsing-remitting, secondary progressive and progressive-relapsing multiple sclerosis were included.

Comment on this clonotype: The antigen is unknown.

Notes on the study in general: Analysis by F measure revealed that same-batch samples clustered strongly together. Included in a set of roughly five TRBV segments more frequent in patients than controls were TRBV5-6, TRBV5-1 and TRBV20-1.

Germline CDR1 is MNHNY and CDR2 is SVGAGI (reference sequence). The V and J ends lost 2 bases and 6 bases respectively, with 5 bases between them. This CDR3 is 12 amino acids long. Presence of unique molecular identifiers characterized the TCR beta cDNA libraries. TCRdb passed the PCR reads through MiXCR, listing each CDR3 protein once. The data contain roughly 580,000 distinct CDR3 sequences, around 47% of them singletons. Sequencing used blood. The rearrangement joins TRBV6-6 to TRBJ1-5; D remains ambiguous. The clonotype was recovered from a girl under 18 with multiple sclerosis. This CDR3 is CASSYKGQPQHF. CDR3 DNA: TGTGCCAGCAGTTACAAGGGTCAGCCCCAGCATTTT.